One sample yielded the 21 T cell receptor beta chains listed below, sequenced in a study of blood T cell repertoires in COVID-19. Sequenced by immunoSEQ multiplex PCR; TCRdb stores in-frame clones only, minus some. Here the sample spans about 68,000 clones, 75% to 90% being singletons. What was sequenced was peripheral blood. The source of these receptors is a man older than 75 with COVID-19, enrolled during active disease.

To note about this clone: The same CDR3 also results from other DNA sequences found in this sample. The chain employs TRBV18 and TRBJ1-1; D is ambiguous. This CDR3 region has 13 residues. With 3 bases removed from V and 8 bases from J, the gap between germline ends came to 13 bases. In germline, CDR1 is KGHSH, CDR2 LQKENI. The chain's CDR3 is CASSPLGGTEAFF. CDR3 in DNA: TGTGCCAGCTCACCCCTCGGCGGTACGGAAGCTTTCTTT.

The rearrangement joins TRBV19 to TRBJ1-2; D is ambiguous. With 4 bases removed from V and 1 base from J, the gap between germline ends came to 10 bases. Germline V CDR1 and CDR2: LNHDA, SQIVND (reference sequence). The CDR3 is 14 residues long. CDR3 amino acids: CASSTNGVNYGYTF. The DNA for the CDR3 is TGTGCCAGTAGTACCAACGGGGTTAACTATGGCTACACCTTC.

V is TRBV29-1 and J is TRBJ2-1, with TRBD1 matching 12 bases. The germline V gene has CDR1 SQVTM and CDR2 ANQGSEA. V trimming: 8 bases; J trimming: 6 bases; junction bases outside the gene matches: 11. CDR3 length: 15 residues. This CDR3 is CSSRAGQGARNEQFF. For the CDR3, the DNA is TGCAGCTCTCGAGCGGGACAGGGGGCCCGCAATGAGCAGTTCTTC.

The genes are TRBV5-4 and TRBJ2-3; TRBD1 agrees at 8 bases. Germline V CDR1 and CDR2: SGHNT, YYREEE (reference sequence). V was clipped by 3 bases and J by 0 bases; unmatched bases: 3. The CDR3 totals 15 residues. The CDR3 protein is CASSSGGFSTDTQYF. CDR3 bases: TGTGCCAGCAGCTCAGGGGGCTTTAGCACAGATACGCAGTATTTT.

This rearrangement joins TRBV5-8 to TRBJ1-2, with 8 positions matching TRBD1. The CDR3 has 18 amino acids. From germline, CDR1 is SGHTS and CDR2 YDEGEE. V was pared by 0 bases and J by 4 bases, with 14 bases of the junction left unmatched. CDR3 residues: CASSLDPTGASRLYGYTF. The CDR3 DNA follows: TGTGCCAGCAGCTTGGATCCGACAGGGGCCTCTAGACTCTATGGCTACACCTTC.

The DNA of the CDR3 is TGTGCCAGCAGCCCCGGACAGGGTCTTAAGGGAACTGAAGCTTTCTTT. This translates into CASSPGQGLKGTEAFF. The chain employs TRBV9 and TRBJ1-1, with TRBD1 matching over 8 bases. Germline V gives CDR1 SGDLS, CDR2 YYNGEE. This CDR3 is built from 16 residues. J gave up 5 bases and V 4 bases, and 13 bases lay outside the gene matches.

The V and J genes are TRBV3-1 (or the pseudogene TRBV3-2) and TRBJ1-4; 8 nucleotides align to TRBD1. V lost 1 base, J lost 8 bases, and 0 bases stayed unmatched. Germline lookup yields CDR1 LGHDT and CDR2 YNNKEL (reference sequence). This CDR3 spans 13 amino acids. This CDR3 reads CASSQGQGEKLFF. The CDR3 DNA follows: TGTGCCAGCAGCCAAGGACAGGGGGAAAAACTGTTTTTT.

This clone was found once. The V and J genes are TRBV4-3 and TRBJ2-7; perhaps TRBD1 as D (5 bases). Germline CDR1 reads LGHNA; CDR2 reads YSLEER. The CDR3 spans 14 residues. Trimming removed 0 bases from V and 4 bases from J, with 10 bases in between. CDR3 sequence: CASSQDQGTYEQYF. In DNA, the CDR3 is TGCGCCAGCAGCCAAGATCAGGGCACGTACGAGCAGTACTTC.

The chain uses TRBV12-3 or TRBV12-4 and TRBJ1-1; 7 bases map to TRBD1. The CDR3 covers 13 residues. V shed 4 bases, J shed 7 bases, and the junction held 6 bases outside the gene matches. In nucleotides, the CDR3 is TGTGCCAGCAGTTCAGGGGGTTTCGGTGAAGCTTTCTTT. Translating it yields CASSSGGFGEAFF.

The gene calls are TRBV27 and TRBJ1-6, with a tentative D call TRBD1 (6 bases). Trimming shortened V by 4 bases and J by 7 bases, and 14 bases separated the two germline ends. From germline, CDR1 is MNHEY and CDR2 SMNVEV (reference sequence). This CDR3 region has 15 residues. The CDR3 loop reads CASSWGLGANSPLHF. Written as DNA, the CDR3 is TGTGCCAGCAGTTGGGGGTTGGGGGCCAATTCACCCCTCCACTTT.

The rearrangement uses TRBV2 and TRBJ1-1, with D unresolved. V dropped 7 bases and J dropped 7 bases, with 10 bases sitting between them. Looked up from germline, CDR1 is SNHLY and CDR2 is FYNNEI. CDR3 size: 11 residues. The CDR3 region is CASTGGLEAFF. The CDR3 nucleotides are TGTGCCAGCACTGGTGGCCTTGAAGCTTTCTTT.

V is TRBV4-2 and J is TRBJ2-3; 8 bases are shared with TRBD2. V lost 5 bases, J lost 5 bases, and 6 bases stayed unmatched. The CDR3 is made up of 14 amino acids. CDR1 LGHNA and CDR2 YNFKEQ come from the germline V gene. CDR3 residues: CASSAGGAQDTQYF. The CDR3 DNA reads TGTGCCAGCAGCGCCGGGGGGGCGCAAGATACGCAGTATTTT.

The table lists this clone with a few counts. CDR3 sequence reads: CASSYTIGQGGYEQYF. CDR3 sequence (DNA): TGCGCCAGCAGTTACACAATTGGACAGGGTGGTTACGAGCAGTACTTC. The gene calls are TRBV5-1 and TRBJ2-7, with 8 bases matching TRBD1. V shed 5 bases and J 4 bases; nucleotides not matched to a gene: 14. This CDR3 is 16 amino acids long. The germline V gene encodes CDR1 SGHRS and CDR2 YFSETQ.

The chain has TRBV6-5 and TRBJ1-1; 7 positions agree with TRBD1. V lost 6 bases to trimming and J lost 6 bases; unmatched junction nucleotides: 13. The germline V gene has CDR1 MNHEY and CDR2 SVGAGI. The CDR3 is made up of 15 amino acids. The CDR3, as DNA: TGTGCCAGCAGCGTATCCCACAGGGGCTGGGCTGAAGCTTTCTTT. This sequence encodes CASSVSHRGWAEAFF.

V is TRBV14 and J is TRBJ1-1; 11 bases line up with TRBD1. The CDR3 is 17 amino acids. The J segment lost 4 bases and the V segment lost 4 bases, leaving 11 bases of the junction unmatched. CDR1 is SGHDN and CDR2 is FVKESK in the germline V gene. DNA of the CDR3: TGTGCCAGCAGCCTTGGACAGGGGGCAAGGTTGGGCACTGAAGCTTTCTTT. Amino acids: CASSLGQGARLGTEAFF.

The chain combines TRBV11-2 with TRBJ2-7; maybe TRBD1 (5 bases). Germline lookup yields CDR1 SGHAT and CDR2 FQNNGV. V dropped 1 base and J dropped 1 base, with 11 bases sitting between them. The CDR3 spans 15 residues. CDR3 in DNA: TGTGCCAGCAGCTTAGGACGGACATCATCCTACGAGCAGTACTTC. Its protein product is CASSLGRTSSYEQYF.

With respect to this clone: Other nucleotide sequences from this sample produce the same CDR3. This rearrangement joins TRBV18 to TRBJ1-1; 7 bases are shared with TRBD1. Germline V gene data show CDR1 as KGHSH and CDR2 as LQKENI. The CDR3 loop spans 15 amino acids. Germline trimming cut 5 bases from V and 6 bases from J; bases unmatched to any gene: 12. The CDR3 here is CASSEITGVGSEAFF. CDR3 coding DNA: TGTGCCAGCTCAGAGATAACAGGGGTCGGATCTGAAGCTTTCTTT.

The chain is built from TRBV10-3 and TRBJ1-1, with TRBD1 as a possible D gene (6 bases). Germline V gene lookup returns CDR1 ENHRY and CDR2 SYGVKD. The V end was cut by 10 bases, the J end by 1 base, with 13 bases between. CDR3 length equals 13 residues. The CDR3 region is CASLDSPNTEAFF. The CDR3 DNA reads TGTGCCAGCCTGGACAGCCCGAACACTGAAGCTTTCTTT.

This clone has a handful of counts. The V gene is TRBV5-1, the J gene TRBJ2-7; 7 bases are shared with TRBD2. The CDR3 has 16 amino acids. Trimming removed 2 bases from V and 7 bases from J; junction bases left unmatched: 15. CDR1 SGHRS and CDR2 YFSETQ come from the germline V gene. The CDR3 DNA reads TGCGCCAGCAGCTTACTACCCAAGGGACTACCCAGGGAGCAGTACTTC. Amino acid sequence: CASSLLPKGLPREQYF.

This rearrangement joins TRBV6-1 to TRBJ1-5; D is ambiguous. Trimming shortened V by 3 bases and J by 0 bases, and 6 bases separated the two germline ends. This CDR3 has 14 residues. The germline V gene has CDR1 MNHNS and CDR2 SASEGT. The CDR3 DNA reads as TGTGCCAGCAGTGAGGCTTATAGCAATCAGCCCCAGCATTTT. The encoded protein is CASSEAYSNQPQHF.

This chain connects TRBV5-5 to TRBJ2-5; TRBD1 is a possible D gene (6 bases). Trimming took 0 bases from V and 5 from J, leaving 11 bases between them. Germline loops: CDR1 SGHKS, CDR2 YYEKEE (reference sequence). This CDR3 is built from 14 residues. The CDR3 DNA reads TGTGCCAGCAGCTTGGAGTGGGGGCAGGAGACCCAGTACTTC. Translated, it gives CASSLEWGQETQYF.